The rows below give T cell receptor beta chains drawn from one sample of a study of T-cell memory formation after mild COVID-19. TCRdb reprocessed the 5' RACE reads with MiXCR, giving one entry per CDR3 protein. The sample records about 240,000 distinct CDR3 sequences, over 8.5% being singletons. The sequenced material came from PBMCs or a T cell subset sorted from them (not recorded which). These receptors all stem from a man between 18 and 29 years old who had mild COVID-19 (a few samples of this study predate the infection). Cell type and time point are not known. Both conserved end residues are trimmed from each CDR3.

V gene	J gene	CDR3 length	CDR3 protein
TRBV6-5	TRBJ2-6	14	ASSGTPHSGANVLT
TRBV29-1	TRBJ2-2	13	SVSQGLFGAGELF
TRBV7-8	TRBJ2-7	11	ASSVGGALEQY
TRBV5-1	TRBJ2-1	12	ASSPGSMNNEQF
TRBV4-3	TRBJ1-1	13	ASRLEDNSHTEAF
TRBV7-9	TRBJ2-3	16	ASSLVGGGTDRTDTQY
TRBV9	TRBJ2-1	13	ASSIPGLAGGEQF
TRBV7-2	TRBJ2-1	14	ASSYTSGGTYNEQF
TRBV5-1	TRBJ1-6	13	ASSWGRERNSPLH
TRBV11-1	TRBJ1-1	9	ASSLQQEAF
TRBV20-1	TRBJ1-1	12	SARDQGRGTEAF
TRBV19	TRBJ2-7	15	ASSIARGGQFGYEQY
TRBV10-3	TRBJ1-2	11	TISAVRGYGYT
TRBV7-9	TRBJ2-3	15	ASSLAGLAGGADTQY
TRBV20-1	TRBJ2-3	12	SAMGLSRTDTQY
TRBV20-1	TRBJ1-4	15	SASTFKSGGSREKLF
TRBV11-2	TRBJ2-3	13	ASSFAGGTTDTQY
TRBV7-9	TRBJ2-7	11	ASSPRTDYEQY
TRBV5-6	TRBJ2-1	11	ASRTGPGNEQF
TRBV6-1	TRBJ1-6	11	ASSETGGSPLH
TRBV18	TRBJ2-5	12	ASSPSSPTETQY
TRBV30	TRBJ1-1	11	ACKTGPNTEAF
TRBV6-5	TRBJ1-4	11	ASSPRQGWKLF
TRBV6-2/TRBV6-3	TRBJ2-7	12	ASRDGTGYYEQY
TRBV6-6	TRBJ2-5	13	ASSFAAGSGETQY
TRBV6-2/TRBV6-3	TRBJ1-1	11	ASSTTGGTEAF
TRBV14	TRBJ2-5	15	ASSQDWVKREQETQY
TRBV9	TRBJ2-7	13	ASSVAPDRVDEQY
TRBV7-3	TRBJ2-3	11	ASSLSPRDTQY
TRBV7-7	TRBJ2-5	14	ASSLGGAPLQETQY
TRBV5-4	TRBJ1-5	12	ASSITGGEEPQH
TRBV10-3	TRBJ2-1	10	AISEVGDEQF
TRBV5-1	TRBJ1-1	10	ASSPDGTEAF
TRBV4-3	TRBJ2-6	15	ASSQDLGSAGANVLT
TRBV12-3/TRBV12-4	TRBJ1-3	10	ASSLRRNTIY
TRBV4-2	TRBJ2-1	13	ASSQDRTSGNEQF
TRBV18	TRBJ1-2	11	ASSPQGGSGYT
TRBV11-2	TRBJ1-1	10	ASSLQVGEAF
TRBV7-2	TRBJ2-1	14	ASKDTSGISYNEQF
TRBV7-9	TRBJ1-1	15	ASSVNDRVEVNTEAF
TRBV18	TRBJ2-2	13	ASSTPAGNTGELF
TRBV4-3	TRBJ2-3	15	ASSFNCSGGPTDTQY
TRBV11-2	TRBJ2-1	14	ASSLGRSGARSEQF